The clone carrying this TCR beta chain has only a few counts. Donors likely had unrecorded immune exposures despite being nominally healthy when sampled. Trimming removed 4 bases from V and 3 bases from J; junction bases left unmatched: 6. The CDR3 has 15 residues. Germline values: CDR1 SGHAT, CDR2 FQNNGV. PCR employed 60 Vbeta and 13 Jbeta primers. Libraries were prepared by immunoSEQ multiplex PCR; TCRdb keeps only in-frame clonotypes and omits some of them. Here the sample spans around 150,000 clones, around three quarters being singletons. These data come from a study of cytomegalovirus exposure and HLA in healthy donors.

This receptor was taken from a man between 35 and 55 years old in good health and CMV-seronegative. J is TRBJ2-3 and V is TRBV11-2; 8 bases match TRBD1. What was sequenced was PBMCs. The CDR3: CASSSQTGETDTQYF. CDR3 bases: TGTGCCAGCAGCTCCCAGACAGGGGAAACAGATACGCAGTATTTT.